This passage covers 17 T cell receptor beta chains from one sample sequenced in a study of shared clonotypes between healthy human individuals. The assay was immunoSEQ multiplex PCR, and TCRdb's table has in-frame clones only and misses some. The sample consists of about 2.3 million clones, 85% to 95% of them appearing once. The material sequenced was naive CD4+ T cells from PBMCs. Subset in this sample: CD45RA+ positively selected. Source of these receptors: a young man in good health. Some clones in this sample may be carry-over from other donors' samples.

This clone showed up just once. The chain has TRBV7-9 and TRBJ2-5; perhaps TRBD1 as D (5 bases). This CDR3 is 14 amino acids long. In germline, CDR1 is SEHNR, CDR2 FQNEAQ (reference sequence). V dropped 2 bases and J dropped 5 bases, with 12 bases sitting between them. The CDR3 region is CASSLFAGLETQYF. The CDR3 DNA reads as TGTGCCAGCAGCTTATTTGCAGGGTTGGAGACCCAGTACTTC.

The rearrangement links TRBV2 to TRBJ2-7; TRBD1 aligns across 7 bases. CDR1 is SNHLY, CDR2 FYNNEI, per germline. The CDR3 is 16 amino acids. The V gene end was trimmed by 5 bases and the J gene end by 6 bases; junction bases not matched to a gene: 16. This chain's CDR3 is CASSLFSFKGALEQYF. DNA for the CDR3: TGTGCCAGCAGTTTATTCTCCTTTAAGGGGGCCCTCGAGCAGTACTTC. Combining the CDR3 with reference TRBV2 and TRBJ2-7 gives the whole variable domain EPEVTQTPSHQVTQMGQEVILRCVPISNHLYFYWYRQILGQKVEFLVSFYNNEISEKSEIFDDQFSVERPDGSNFTLKIRSTKLEDSAMYFCASSLFSFKGALEQYFGPGTRLTVT.

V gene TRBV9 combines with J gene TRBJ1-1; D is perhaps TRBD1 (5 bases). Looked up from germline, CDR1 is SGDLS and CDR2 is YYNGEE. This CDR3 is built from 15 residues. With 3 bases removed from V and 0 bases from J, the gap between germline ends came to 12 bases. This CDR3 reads CASSGGETLNTEAFF. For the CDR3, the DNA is TGTGCCAGCAGCGGAGGGGAGACCTTGAACACTGAAGCTTTCTTT. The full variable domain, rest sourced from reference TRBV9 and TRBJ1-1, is DSGVTQTPKHLITATGQRVTLRCSPRSGDLSVYWYQQSLDQGLQFLIQYYNGEERAKGNILERFSAQQFPDLHSELNLSSLELGDSALYFCASSGGETLNTEAFFGQGTRLTVV.

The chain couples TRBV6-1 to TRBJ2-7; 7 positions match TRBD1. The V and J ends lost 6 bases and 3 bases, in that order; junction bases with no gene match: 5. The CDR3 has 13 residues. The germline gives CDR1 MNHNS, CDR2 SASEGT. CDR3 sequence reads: CASRRQGIYEQYF. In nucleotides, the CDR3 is TGTGCCAGCAGGCGACAGGGAATCTACGAGCAGTACTTC.

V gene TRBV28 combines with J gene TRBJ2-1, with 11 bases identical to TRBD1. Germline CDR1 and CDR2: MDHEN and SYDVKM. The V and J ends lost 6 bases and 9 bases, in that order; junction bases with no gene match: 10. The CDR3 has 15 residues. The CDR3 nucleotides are TGTGCCAGCAGGCAACCGGGACAGGGGGGGGCTGAGCAGTTCTTC. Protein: CASRQPGQGGAEQFF.

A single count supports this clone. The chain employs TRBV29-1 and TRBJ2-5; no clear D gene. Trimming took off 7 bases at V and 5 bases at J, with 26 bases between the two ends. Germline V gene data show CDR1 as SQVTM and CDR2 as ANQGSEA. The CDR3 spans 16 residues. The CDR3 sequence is CSGRRLGNSASETQYF. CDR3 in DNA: TGCAGCGGTCGCCGTCTAGGGAACTCAGCTTCGGAGACCCAGTACTTC.

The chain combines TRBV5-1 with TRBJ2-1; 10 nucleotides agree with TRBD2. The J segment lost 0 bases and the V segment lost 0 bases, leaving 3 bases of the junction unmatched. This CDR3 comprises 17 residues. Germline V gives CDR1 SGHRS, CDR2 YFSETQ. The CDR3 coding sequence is TGCGCCAGCAGCTTGGTGGCTAGCGGGAGCTCCTACAATGAGCAGTTCTTC. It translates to CASSLVASGSSYNEQFF.

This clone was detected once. CDR3 amino acids: CASGYGTLHQPQHF. The CDR3 DNA reads as TGTGCCAGCGGATACGGGACACTTCATCAGCCCCAGCATTTT. This chain links TRBV28 with TRBJ1-5, with D possibly matching TRBD1 (6 bases). Trimming stripped 8 bases from V and 5 bases from J, with 16 bases between. The V gene's germline CDR1 is MDHEN and CDR2 SYDVKM. This CDR3 spans 14 amino acids.

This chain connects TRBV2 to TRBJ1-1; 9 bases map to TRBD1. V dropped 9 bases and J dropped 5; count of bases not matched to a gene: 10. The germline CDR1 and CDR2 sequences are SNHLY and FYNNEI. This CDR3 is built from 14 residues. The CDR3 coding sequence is TGTGCCAGTTGGACTACAGGGGGCGGAACTGAAGCTTTCTTT. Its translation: CASWTTGGGTEAFF.

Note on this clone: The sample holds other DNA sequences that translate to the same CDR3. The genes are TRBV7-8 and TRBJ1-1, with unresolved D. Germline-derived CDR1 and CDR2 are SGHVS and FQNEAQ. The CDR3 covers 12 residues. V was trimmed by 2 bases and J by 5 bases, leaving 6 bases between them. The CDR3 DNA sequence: TGTGCCAGCAGCTTAAGGTGGACTGAAGCTTTCTTT. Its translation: CASSLRWTEAFF.

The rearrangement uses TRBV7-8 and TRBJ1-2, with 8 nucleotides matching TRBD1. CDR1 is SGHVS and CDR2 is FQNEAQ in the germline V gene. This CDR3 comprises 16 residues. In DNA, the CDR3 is TGTGCGAGTGGGCCAGGGGGCTTGTTGGCTAACTATGGCTACACCTTC. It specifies CASGPGGLLANYGYTF.

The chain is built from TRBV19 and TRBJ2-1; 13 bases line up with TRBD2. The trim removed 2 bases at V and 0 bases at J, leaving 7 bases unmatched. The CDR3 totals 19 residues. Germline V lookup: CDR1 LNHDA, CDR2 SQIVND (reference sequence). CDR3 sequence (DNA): TGTGCCAGTAGTATAAGGGGACTAGCGGGATACCGCTCCTACAATGAGCAGTTCTTC. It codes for CASSIRGLAGYRSYNEQFF.

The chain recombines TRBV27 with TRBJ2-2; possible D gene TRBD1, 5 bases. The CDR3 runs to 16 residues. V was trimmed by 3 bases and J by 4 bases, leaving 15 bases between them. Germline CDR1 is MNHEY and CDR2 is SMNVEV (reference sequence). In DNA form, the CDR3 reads TGTGCCAGCAGTTTGAGCCCAGGGTTAACCACCGGGGAGCTGTTTTTT. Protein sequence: CASSLSPGLTTGELFF.

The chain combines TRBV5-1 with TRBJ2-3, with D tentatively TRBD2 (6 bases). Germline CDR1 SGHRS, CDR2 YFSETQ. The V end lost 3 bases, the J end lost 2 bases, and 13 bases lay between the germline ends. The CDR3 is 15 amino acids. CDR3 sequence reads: CASSWRRGSTDTQYF. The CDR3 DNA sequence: TGCGCCAGCAGCTGGAGGCGGGGATCCACAGATACGCAGTATTTT.

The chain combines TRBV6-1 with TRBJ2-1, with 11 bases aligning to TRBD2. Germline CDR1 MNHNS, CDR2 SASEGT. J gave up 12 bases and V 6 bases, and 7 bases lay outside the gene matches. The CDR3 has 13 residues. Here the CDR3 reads CASRIGLAGRQFF. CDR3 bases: TGTGCCAGCAGGATTGGACTAGCGGGTCGGCAGTTCTTC.

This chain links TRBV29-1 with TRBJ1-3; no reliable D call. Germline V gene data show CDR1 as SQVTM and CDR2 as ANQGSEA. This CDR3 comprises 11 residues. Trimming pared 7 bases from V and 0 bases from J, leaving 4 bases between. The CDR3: CSAISGNTIYF. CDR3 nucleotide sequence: TGCAGCGCTATCTCTGGAAACACCATATATTTT.

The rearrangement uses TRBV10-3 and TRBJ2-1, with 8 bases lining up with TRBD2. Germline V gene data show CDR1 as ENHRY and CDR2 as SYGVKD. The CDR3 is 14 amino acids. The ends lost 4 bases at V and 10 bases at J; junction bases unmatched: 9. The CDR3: CAISAGTRVSEQFF. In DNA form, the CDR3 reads TGTGCCATCAGTGCCGGGACTAGGGTCAGCGAGCAGTTCTTC.